The rows below give T cell receptor beta chains drawn from one sample of a study of cytomegalovirus exposure and HLA in healthy donors. Sequencing used immunoSEQ multiplex PCR; TCRdb keeps in-frame clones, though not all of them. The table lists about 130,000 clones, roughly 70% of them singletons. The sample was PBMCs. The receptor source for this set is a man aged 18 to 30 in good health and CMV-seropositive. Both conserved end residues are part of each CDR3. A D gene is named only where the DNA matches it firmly. Clone size appears in some rows only: once, few, many, or a class for an expanded clone.

J gene,D gene,clone size,V gene,CDR3 protein,CDR3 DNA
TRBJ2-3,TRBD2,-,TRBV5-1,CASSLAGASTQYF,TGCGCCAGCAGCTTAGCGGGAGCTAGTACGCAGTATTTT
TRBJ1-5,TRBD1,-,TRBV28,CASRRAGTGHQPQHF,TGTGCCAGCAGGCGAGCTGGGACAGGGCATCAGCCCCAGCATTTT
TRBJ2-1,TRBD2,-,TRBV15,CATSRDIGLAGDEQFF,TGTGCCACCAGCAGAGATATAGGACTAGCAGGCGATGAGCAGTTCTTC
TRBJ1-5,-,few,TRBV6-5,CASTVGDQPQHF,TGTGCCAGCACCGTCGGGGATCAGCCCCAGCATTTT
TRBJ1-1,-,-,TRBV2,CASSVTGYTEAFF,TGTGCCAGCAGTGTCACAGGGTACACTGAAGCTTTCTTT
TRBJ2-7,-,few,TRBV30,CAWSVLGPPDEQYF,TGTGCCTGGAGTGTACTAGGGCCTCCTGACGAGCAGTACTTC
TRBJ2-1,TRBD1,-,TRBV19,CASSIDRGFSYNEQFF,TGTGCCAGTAGTATTGACAGGGGGTTCTCCTACAATGAGCAGTTCTTC
TRBJ2-1,-,-,TRBV4-2,CASSQARGISYNEQFF,TGTGCCAGCAGCCAAGCCCGGGGGATATCCTACAATGAGCAGTTCTTC
TRBJ2-3,TRBD2,-,TRBV4-2,CASSRKLAGGADTQYF,TGTGCCAGCAGCCGAAAACTAGCGGGAGGCGCAGATACGCAGTATTTT
TRBJ2-5,TRBD1,-,TRBV19,CASSTHRGSQETQYF,TGTGCCAGTAGTACCCACAGGGGGTCCCAAGAGACCCAGTACTTC
TRBJ2-7,TRBD1,-,TRBV28,CASSSGTGQDHYEQYF,TGTGCCAGCAGTTCGGGGACAGGGCAGGACCACTACGAGCAGTACTTC
TRBJ2-3,TRBD1,few,TRBV4-2,CASSQGGQGAGDTQYF,TGTGCCAGCAGCCAAGGGGGACAGGGGGCGGGGGATACGCAGTATTTT
TRBJ2-3,-,-,TRBV29-1,CSGRDWITDTQYF,TGCAGCGGTAGGGACTGGATCACAGATACGCAGTATTTT
TRBJ2-7,TRBD1,-,TRBV19,CASSRPGQGYEQYF,TGTGCCAGTAGTAGACCGGGACAGGGGTACGAGCAGTACTTC
TRBJ1-2,-,-,TRBV27,CASSLSGARGYTF,TGTGCCAGCAGTTTATCGGGGGCGCGAGGCTACACCTTC
TRBJ1-5,TRBD1,-,TRBV5-4,CASSLDREKPQHF,TGTGCCAGCAGCTTAGACAGGGAAAAGCCCCAGCATTTT
TRBJ2-1,TRBD2,few,TRBV5-6,CASRGVREVEQFF,TGTGCCAGCAGGGGGGTTCGGGAGGTTGAGCAGTTCTTC
TRBJ1-1,-,few,TRBV7-2,CASSYRAYGEAFF,TGTGCCAGCAGCTACAGGGCTTATGGTGAAGCTTTCTTT
TRBJ1-3,-,few,TRBV6-5,CASSKGLSGNTIYF,TGTGCCAGCAGCAAGGGGCTCTCTGGAAACACCATATATTTT
TRBJ2-5,TRBD2,-,TRBV5-1,CASSPTSGGHETQYF,TGCGCCAGCAGCCCCACTAGCGGGGGGCACGAGACCCAGTACTTC
TRBJ2-4,TRBD2,once,TRBV29-1,CSTSGNFNQNIQYF,TGCAGCACTAGCGGGAACTTTAACCAAAACATTCAGTACTTC
TRBJ2-5,-,-,TRBV4-1,CASSQDGLLGGETQYF,TGCGCCAGCAGCCAAGATGGTCTCCTTGGCGGAGAGACCCAGTACTTC
TRBJ2-2,-,-,TRBV11-3,CASSRSGTVNTGELFF,TGTGCCAGCAGCCGTTCCGGGACTGTGAACACCGGGGAGCTGTTTTTT
TRBJ2-7,-,-,TRBV19,CASSIHRTLYEQYF,TGTGCCAGTAGTATACACCGGACACTCTACGAGCAGTACTTC
TRBJ1-1,-,-,TRBV6-6,CASSGDSDEAFF,TGTGCCAGCAGTGGAGACAGCGACGAAGCTTTCTTT
TRBJ2-1,-,-,TRBV5-1,CASSLDIGGRNNEQFF,TGCGCCAGCAGCTTGGATATCGGGGGGCGAAACAATGAGCAGTTCTTC
TRBJ1-2,-,-,TRBV6-5,CASSYGQGNGYTF,TGTGCCAGCAGTTACGGTCAGGGTAATGGCTACACCTTC
TRBJ2-3,TRBD2,-,TRBV2,CASSVGLAGATDTQYF,TGTGCCAGCAGTGTGGGACTAGCGGGGGCCACAGATACGCAGTATTTT
TRBJ1-5,-,once,TRBV9,CASSVATGQPQHF,TGTGCCAGCAGCGTAGCGACTGGCCAGCCCCAGCATTTT
TRBJ2-5,-,-,TRBV28,CASSPITGYPQYF,TGTGCCAGCAGTCCCATTACAGGGTACCCCCAGTACTTC
TRBJ2-4,TRBD1,-,TRBV5-1,CASSFADRGRAKNIQYF,TGCGCCAGCAGCTTTGCCGACAGGGGTAGAGCCAAAAACATTCAGTACTTC
TRBJ2-7,-,-,TRBV15,CATSRDRAGAFAEQYF,TGTGCCACCAGCAGAGATCGGGCAGGGGCGTTCGCCGAGCAGTACTTC
TRBJ2-2,TRBD2,-,TRBV5-1,CASSTTSVNGELFF,TGCGCCAGCAGCACAACTAGCGTGAATGGAGAGCTGTTTTTT
TRBJ2-2,TRBD1,-,TRBV9,CASSATGWNAGELFF,TGTGCCAGCAGCGCGACAGGGTGGAACGCCGGGGAGCTGTTTTTT
TRBJ2-3,-,-,TRBV1,CTSSQDSGGITDTQYF,TGCACCAGCAGCCAAGATAGCGGGGGGATCACAGATACGCAGTATTTT
TRBJ2-2,-,-,TRBV28,CASRLATGELFF,TGTGCCAGCAGATTAGCGACCGGGGAGCTGTTTTTT
TRBJ2-5,-,-,TRBV2,CASEARDTQETQYF,TGTGCCAGCGAGGCACGGGACACCCAAGAGACCCAGTACTTC
TRBJ2-3,TRBD2,-,TRBV2,CASSVAGGRDTQYF,TGTGCCAGCAGTGTAGCGGGGGGAAGAGATACGCAGTATTTT
TRBJ2-3,TRBD1,-,TRBV5-6,CASSLRGQLSTDTQYF,TGTGCCAGCAGCTTGAGGGGACAGTTGAGCACAGATACGCAGTATTTT
TRBJ2-1,TRBD2,-,TRBV4-3,CASSQALAGGNNEQFF,TGCGCCAGCAGCCAAGCCCTAGCGGGAGGGAACAATGAGCAGTTCTTC
TRBJ2-2,-,-,TRBV28,CASRGRNTGELFF,TGTGCCAGCAGGGGGCGGAACACCGGGGAGCTGTTTTTT
TRBJ1-2,-,-,TRBV28,CASKLSGDGYGYTF,TGTGCCAGCAAGTTATCGGGGGATGGTTATGGCTACACCTTC
TRBJ2-7,-,few,TRBV2,CASSAGIIHEQYF,TGTGCCAGCAGTGCAGGGATTATCCACGAGCAGTACTTC
TRBJ1-2,-,-,TRBV9,CASRVWGGNGYTF,TGTGCCAGCAGAGTGTGGGGAGGGAATGGCTACACCTTC
TRBJ1-1,TRBD1,few,TRBV5-1,CASSFMTTGGVAEAFF,TGCGCCAGCAGCTTTATGACAACAGGGGGCGTCGCTGAAGCTTTCTTT
TRBJ2-5,TRBD2,-,TRBV10-3,CAISLTSGETQYF,TGTGCCATCAGCTTGACTAGCGGAGAGACCCAGTACTTC
TRBJ2-1,TRBD2,-,TRBV5-1,CASSLDGGDSYNEQFF,TGCGCCAGCAGCTTGGATGGGGGGGACTCCTACAATGAGCAGTTCTTC
TRBJ1-2,TRBD1,-,TRBV18,CASSLTRGLDYGYTF,TGTGCCAGCTCACTAACCAGGGGGCTTGACTATGGCTACACCTTC